This T cell receptor (beta chain) was retrieved from a study of cytomegalovirus exposure and HLA in healthy donors. The PCR used 60 Vbeta and 13 Jbeta primers. The method was immunoSEQ multiplex PCR; TCRdb's version includes in-frame clones alone and lacks a portion of them. The profile covers about 150,000 clones, with over 60% appearing a single time and 1.5% to 2% taken by the ten largest. Germline lookup yields CDR1 SNHLY and CDR2 FYNNEI. This CDR3 comprises 15 residues. With 8 bases clipped from V and 4 bases from J, the junction kept 13 bases outside the gene matches. A remark on this clone: Its antigen is unidentified.

Study-level findings and limits: 87-base-pair reads could not separate some V segments, including TRBV6-2 and TRBV6-3.

The specimen was PBMCs. This chain joins TRBV2 and TRBJ2-7; 8 bases fit TRBD1. The clonotype originates from a woman between 18 and 29 years old in good health and CMV-seronegative. This CDR3 reads CASLRSAGGTYEQYF. The DNA for the CDR3 is TGTGCCAGCCTTAGGTCGGCAGGGGGCACGTACGAGCAGTACTTC.